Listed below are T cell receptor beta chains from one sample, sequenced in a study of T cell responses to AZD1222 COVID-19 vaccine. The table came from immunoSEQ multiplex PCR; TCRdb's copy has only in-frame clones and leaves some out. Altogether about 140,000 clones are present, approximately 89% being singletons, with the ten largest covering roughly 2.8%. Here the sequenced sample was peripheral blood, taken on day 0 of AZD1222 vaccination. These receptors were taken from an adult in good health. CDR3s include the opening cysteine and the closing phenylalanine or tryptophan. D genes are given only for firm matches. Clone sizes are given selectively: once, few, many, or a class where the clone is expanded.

cdr3_nt: TGTGCCAGCAGTACATCCGGCCGCTATGGCTACACCTTC; cdr3_aa: CASSTSGRYGYTF; v_call: TRBV5-4; d_call: -; j_call: TRBJ1-2; clone_size: -
cdr3_nt: TGTGCCAGTAGTACAGAACACGGGACAGCAAATCAGCCCCAGCATTTT; cdr3_aa: CASSTEHGTANQPQHF; v_call: TRBV19; d_call: TRBD1; j_call: TRBJ1-5; clone_size: once
cdr3_nt: TGTGCCAGCAGTGATCGGGCTAGCGGGAGAGGCGGCGGGGAGCTGTTTTTT; cdr3_aa: CASSDRASGRGGGELFF; v_call: TRBV2; d_call: TRBD2; j_call: TRBJ2-2; clone_size: once
cdr3_nt: TGCGCCAGCAGCCCGGGGACAGGGAGTTATATGAGCTATGGCTACACCTTC; cdr3_aa: CASSPGTGSYMSYGYTF; v_call: TRBV5-1; d_call: TRBD1; j_call: TRBJ1-2; clone_size: -
cdr3_nt: TGCGCCAGCAGCCAAGAAGGGCGACAGCCCCAGCATTTT; cdr3_aa: CASSQEGRQPQHF; v_call: TRBV4-1; d_call: -; j_call: TRBJ1-5; clone_size: -
cdr3_nt: TGTGCCAGCAGCCCCGACAGGATAGGGGACTATGGCTACACCTTC; cdr3_aa: CASSPDRIGDYGYTF; v_call: TRBV7-3; d_call: -; j_call: TRBJ1-2; clone_size: -
cdr3_nt: TGTGCCAGCAGCTTTGGTAGGGGCCTCTATGGCTACACCTTC; cdr3_aa: CASSFGRGLYGYTF; v_call: TRBV5-6; d_call: -; j_call: TRBJ1-2; clone_size: -
cdr3_nt: TGCGCCAGCAGCTTGGAGGGGTTTTCCGAGCAGTACTTC; cdr3_aa: CASSLEGFSEQYF; v_call: TRBV5-1; d_call: -; j_call: TRBJ2-7; clone_size: -
cdr3_nt: TGCGCCAGCAGCCAGGAGGTTGCGTACAATGAGCAGTTCTTC; cdr3_aa: CASSQEVAYNEQFF; v_call: TRBV4-1; d_call: -; j_call: TRBJ2-1; clone_size: -
cdr3_nt: TGTGCCAGCAGCTTTCTTACACCCCTCCACTTT; cdr3_aa: CASSFLTPLHF; v_call: TRBV7-9; d_call: -; j_call: TRBJ1-6; clone_size: -
cdr3_nt: TGTGCCAGCAGCCCGACCGCCCCTAGTGATACGCAGTATTTT; cdr3_aa: CASSPTAPSDTQYF; v_call: TRBV7-7; d_call: -; j_call: TRBJ2-3; clone_size: -
cdr3_nt: TGTGCCACCGGGGACACCTACGAGCAGTACTTC; cdr3_aa: CATGDTYEQYF; v_call: TRBV24-1; d_call: -; j_call: TRBJ2-7; clone_size: -
cdr3_nt: TGTGCCAGTCCAGGAGAGTCCGGTTTAGGTGAGCAGTTCTTC; cdr3_aa: CASPGESGLGEQFF; v_call: TRBV2; d_call: -; j_call: TRBJ2-1; clone_size: -
cdr3_nt: TGTGCCAGCAGTCTACTAGCGGGAACCTACAATGAGCAGTTCTTC; cdr3_aa: CASSLLAGTYNEQFF; v_call: TRBV6-5; d_call: TRBD2; j_call: TRBJ2-1; clone_size: once
cdr3_nt: TGCGCCAGCAGCTTGGCTGAGAGCACAGATACGCAGTATTTT; cdr3_aa: CASSLAESTDTQYF; v_call: TRBV5-1; d_call: -; j_call: TRBJ2-3; clone_size: few
cdr3_nt: TGTGCCAGCAACCGACAGGGGGATACTGAAGCTTTCTTT; cdr3_aa: CASNRQGDTEAFF; v_call: TRBV4-2; d_call: TRBD1; j_call: TRBJ1-1; clone_size: -
cdr3_nt: TGTGCCAGCAGATCCATACAGGGGGCTGGAGAGACCCAGTACTTC; cdr3_aa: CASRSIQGAGETQYF; v_call: TRBV27; d_call: TRBD1; j_call: TRBJ2-5; clone_size: once
cdr3_nt: TGTGCCAGCAGCCGGCGGGTCGACACCGGGGAGCTGTTTTTT; cdr3_aa: CASSRRVDTGELFF; v_call: TRBV3-1/TRBV3-2; d_call: -; j_call: TRBJ2-2; clone_size: -
cdr3_nt: TGCAGCGTTGCGACAGGGGTCACTGAAGCTTTCTTT; cdr3_aa: CSVATGVTEAFF; v_call: TRBV29-1; d_call: TRBD1; j_call: TRBJ1-1; clone_size: -
cdr3_nt: TGTGCCAGCTCACCCGGCCTCGCGGGTCATGGCTACACCTTC; cdr3_aa: CASSPGLAGHGYTF; v_call: TRBV18; d_call: -; j_call: TRBJ1-2; clone_size: -
cdr3_nt: TGTGCCAGCAGCGCTATGCAGGAAATGGGCTACACCTTC; cdr3_aa: CASSAMQEMGYTF; v_call: TRBV7-2; d_call: -; j_call: TRBJ1-2; clone_size: -
cdr3_nt: TGCGCCAGCAGCTTGGCTGGGACCACCAACACCGGGGAGCTGTTTTTT; cdr3_aa: CASSLAGTTNTGELFF; v_call: TRBV5-1; d_call: -; j_call: TRBJ2-2; clone_size: -
cdr3_nt: TGTGCCTGGAGTGATTTCTCCTGGGGTGAAAAACTGTTTTTT; cdr3_aa: CAWSDFSWGEKLFF; v_call: TRBV30; d_call: -; j_call: TRBJ1-4; clone_size: -
cdr3_nt: TGTGCCAGCAGGGCCGCCTACGAGCAGTACTTC; cdr3_aa: CASRAAYEQYF; v_call: TRBV6-5; d_call: -; j_call: TRBJ2-7; clone_size: -
cdr3_nt: TGTGCCAGCAGCCGTAGAGCGGGGGGAACCTACAATGAGCAGTTCTTC; cdr3_aa: CASSRRAGGTYNEQFF; v_call: TRBV3-1/TRBV3-2; d_call: TRBD2; j_call: TRBJ2-1; clone_size: -
cdr3_nt: TGCGCCAGCAGATCATCGGCGGGGAGGGGGGAGCAGTACTTC; cdr3_aa: CASRSSAGRGEQYF; v_call: TRBV5-1; d_call: -; j_call: TRBJ2-7; clone_size: -
cdr3_nt: TGTGCCTGGGCCGGGACAGAATATTCACCCCTCCACTTT; cdr3_aa: CAWAGTEYSPLHF; v_call: TRBV30; d_call: TRBD1; j_call: TRBJ1-6; clone_size: -
cdr3_nt: TGTGCCAGCTCACTAACACCGAACACTGAAGCTTTCTTT; cdr3_aa: CASSLTPNTEAFF; v_call: TRBV18; d_call: -; j_call: TRBJ1-1; clone_size: once
cdr3_nt: TGCGCCGCTGGGGGCAGTCTTTCTGAAAAACTGTTTTTT; cdr3_aa: CAAGGSLSEKLFF; v_call: TRBV10-2; d_call: -; j_call: TRBJ1-4; clone_size: -
cdr3_nt: TGTGCCAGCAGCTCATGGGACAGGGCATTTGAAGCTTTCTTT; cdr3_aa: CASSSWDRAFEAFF; v_call: TRBV5-4; d_call: TRBD1; j_call: TRBJ1-1; clone_size: -
cdr3_nt: TGTGCCAGCATCCCCTCCCGGGACAGTTCTACCTACGAGCAGTACTTC; cdr3_aa: CASIPSRDSSTYEQYF; v_call: TRBV5-5; d_call: TRBD1; j_call: TRBJ2-7; clone_size: -
cdr3_nt: TGCAGTGCTAGTCCGCTAATGGGCGGGGAGGGAGATACGCAGTATTTT; cdr3_aa: CSASPLMGGEGDTQYF; v_call: TRBV20-1; d_call: TRBD2; j_call: TRBJ2-3; clone_size: -
cdr3_nt: TGTGCCACCAGTGGGACTAGCGGAAATCAGTATTTT; cdr3_aa: CATSGTSGNQYF; v_call: TRBV24-1; d_call: TRBD2; j_call: TRBJ2-3; clone_size: -
cdr3_nt: TGTGCTAGTGCGCACGGGGGTCGGGGTCAGCCCCAGCATTTT; cdr3_aa: CASAHGGRGQPQHF; v_call: TRBV12-5; d_call: -; j_call: TRBJ1-5; clone_size: once
cdr3_nt: TGTGCCAGCAGCGTAGGGGGGAGGGGCTCCCTCGAGCAGTACTTC; cdr3_aa: CASSVGGRGSLEQYF; v_call: TRBV9; d_call: TRBD2; j_call: TRBJ2-7; clone_size: -
cdr3_nt: TGTGCCAGCAGCCCATACCCTAGATCTGGTACCGGGGAGCTGTTTTTT; cdr3_aa: CASSPYPRSGTGELFF; v_call: TRBV5-4; d_call: -; j_call: TRBJ2-2; clone_size: -
cdr3_nt: TGTGCCTGGAGGCGCTCCTACAATGAGCAGTTCTTC; cdr3_aa: CAWRRSYNEQFF; v_call: TRBV30; d_call: -; j_call: TRBJ2-1; clone_size: -
cdr3_nt: TGCGCCAGTCTGATCGGGGTGGGCACAGATACGCAGTATTTT; cdr3_aa: CASLIGVGTDTQYF; v_call: TRBV10-2; d_call: -; j_call: TRBJ2-3; clone_size: -
cdr3_nt: TGTGCCAGCGGGGAGTTATGGGGCGCCTACGAGCAGTACTTC; cdr3_aa: CASGELWGAYEQYF; v_call: TRBV28; d_call: -; j_call: TRBJ2-7; clone_size: -
cdr3_nt: TGTGCCAGCAGTCCGGGGGTGAACACCGGGGAGCTGTTTTTT; cdr3_aa: CASSPGVNTGELFF; v_call: TRBV5-6; d_call: -; j_call: TRBJ2-2; clone_size: -
cdr3_nt: TGCGCCAGCAGCCAAGGACGGGGAGGCTACGAGCAGTACTTC; cdr3_aa: CASSQGRGGYEQYF; v_call: TRBV4-1; d_call: -; j_call: TRBJ2-7; clone_size: -
cdr3_nt: TGTGCCAGCAGCTTCCGGGGGGGCCTTGTAGATACGCAGTATTTT; cdr3_aa: CASSFRGGLVDTQYF; v_call: TRBV11-2; d_call: TRBD2; j_call: TRBJ2-3; clone_size: -
cdr3_nt: TGTGCCAGCAGCCCGGGGGTTTCGACTGAAGCTTTCTTT; cdr3_aa: CASSPGVSTEAFF; v_call: TRBV11-3; d_call: -; j_call: TRBJ1-1; clone_size: -
cdr3_nt: TGCGCCAGCAGCCTATTTGGACTAGCTCAAGAGACCCAGTACTTC; cdr3_aa: CASSLFGLAQETQYF; v_call: TRBV5-1; d_call: TRBD2; j_call: TRBJ2-5; clone_size: few
cdr3_nt: TGTGCCAGCAGCTTAGGTCCAGGGGGCCTTCAGCCCCAGCATTTT; cdr3_aa: CASSLGPGGLQPQHF; v_call: TRBV11-2; d_call: TRBD1; j_call: TRBJ1-5; clone_size: -
cdr3_nt: TGTGCCACCTCTGGGTCCTATCCTGGGGCCAACGTCCTGACTTTC; cdr3_aa: CATSGSYPGANVLTF; v_call: TRBV15; d_call: -; j_call: TRBJ2-6; clone_size: -
cdr3_nt: TGTGCTAGTGGAAAAAGCAGGGACAGGGAGCAGTACTTC; cdr3_aa: CASGKSRDREQYF; v_call: TRBV12-5; d_call: TRBD1; j_call: TRBJ2-7; clone_size: -
cdr3_nt: TGCGCCAGCAGCCAAGATCCTTTGGGGCGGGAGACCCAGTACTTC; cdr3_aa: CASSQDPLGRETQYF; v_call: TRBV4-1; d_call: -; j_call: TRBJ2-5; clone_size: -
cdr3_nt: TGTGCCTGGAGTGTACGGGGAAACACCATATATTTT; cdr3_aa: CAWSVRGNTIYF; v_call: TRBV30; d_call: -; j_call: TRBJ1-3; clone_size: -
cdr3_nt: TGTGCCAGCAGTTACTTGTCAGCCTCCTACGAGCAGTACTTC; cdr3_aa: CASSYLSASYEQYF; v_call: TRBV6-2/TRBV6-3; d_call: -; j_call: TRBJ2-7; clone_size: -
cdr3_nt: TGTGCCAGCAGCCAATACACGGACAATGAGCAGTTCTTC; cdr3_aa: CASSQYTDNEQFF; v_call: TRBV4-2; d_call: -; j_call: TRBJ2-1; clone_size: -